This T cell receptor beta chain was profiled in a study of T cell responses to AZD1222 COVID-19 vaccine. The study, taken as a whole, reports: Regions 160-218 and 743-854 held dominance among vaccine-associated CD4 TCRs, which spanned spike.

Using immunoSEQ multiplex PCR, the repertoire was profiled, and TCRdb retains in-frame clones only, with some absent. The sample lists some 150,000 clones, more than 70% occurring once. The trim removed 6 bases at V and 0 bases at J, leaving 5 bases unmatched. The CDR3 extends over 15 amino acids. CDR1 and CDR2 (germline): ENHRY, SYGVKD. As for this clone: The antigen remains unidentified.

The chain recombines TRBV10-3 with TRBJ1-5; 7 bases align to TRBD1. The sample in question was peripheral blood, obtained 28 days after the second AZD1222 dose. This clonotype was sampled from an adult who received the AZD1222 COVID-19 vaccine. The CDR3 coding sequence is TGTGCCATCAGGGGGGGACAGTCTAGCAATCAGCCCCAGCATTTT. As protein: CAIRGGQSSNQPQHF.